The 5 T cell receptor beta chains presented below share a single source sample, sequenced in a study of CD8+ T cells in alopecia areata. Sequencing templates came from extracted RNA that was reverse transcribed into cDNA. The repertoire was sequenced with immunoSEQ multiplex PCR; TCRdb's copy has only in-frame clones and lacks some. The specimen has around 100,000 clones, none found just once. The specimen sequenced was lesional skin. The receptors come from a C3H/HeJ mouse with alopecia areata. As its MHC haplotype, the strain has H2-k.

This clone was recorded a few times. The genes and germline here are from mouse. Read sequence stops 4 residues before the CDR3 end, and the germline J gene provides the missing end. The J gene is TRBJ2-2, the V gene TRBV1; 9 bases are shared with TRBD2. J gave up 1 base and V 5 bases, and 8 bases lay outside the gene matches. Looked up from germline, CDR1 is NSQYPW and CDR2 is LRSPGD (reference sequence). The CDR3 is 17 amino acids. The CDR3 bases that were read are TGCACCTGCAGTCCTCGTACTGGGGGGAAAAACACCGGG. Protein: CTCSPRTGGKNTG. The complete CDR3 protein is CTCSPRTGGKNTGQLYF.

This clone was detected a few times. Genes here carry mouse names. The read terminates 4 residues ahead of where the CDR3 ends, so the germline J gene completes it. The V call is TRBV17, the J call TRBJ2-7; 8 nucleotides line up with TRBD2. The germline V gene encodes CDR1 MNHDT and CDR2 YYDKIL. V shed 3 bases and J 1 base; nucleotides not matched to a gene: 5. The CDR3 extends over 15 amino acids. The CDR3 protein is CASSSPGGLSYEQYF. Partial CDR3 DNA: TGTGCTAGCAGTAGCCCTGGGGGGCTTTCCTAT.

This clone has a count of ten or more. Gene names refer to mouse genes. The read falls 4 residues short of the CDR3 end, and the missing part is taken from the germline J gene. The chain uses TRBV13-3 and TRBJ2-2; possibly TRBD1 for D (6 bases). Germline-derived CDR1 and CDR2 are NNHDY and SYVADS. The CDR3 runs 16 residues. V was cut by 3 bases and J by 0 bases, with 12 bases left in between. The CDR3 loop reads CASSGAGTSNTGQLYF. The covered CDR3 bases are TGTGCCAGCAGTGGGGCCGGGACATCAAACACCGGG.

This clone was recorded a few times. Germline and genes here are mouse. From the germline J gene comes the end of the CDR3, since the read stops 4 residues before it. The chain joins TRBV13-1 to TRBJ2-5; D possibly corresponds to TRBD2 (8 bases). Germline V gene sequence: CDR1 NSHNY, CDR2 SYGAGN. The CDR3 is 15 residues long. CDR3 DNA, as far as it was read: TGTGCCAGCAGTGATTGGGGGGGACAGAAAGAC. Its translation: CASSDWGGQKD. The full-length CDR3 reads as CASSDWGGQKDTQYF.

The sample holds a few counts of this clone. Gene and germline names: mouse. The CDR3 end falls 4 residues outside the read, so it is completed with the germline J gene. This rearrangement joins TRBV14 to TRBJ2-3; D is possibly TRBD2 (6 bases). There are 15 residues in the CDR3. The germline gives CDR1 SGHDT, CDR2 FRDEAV. V was trimmed by 1 base and J by 0 bases, leaving 9 bases between them. CDR3 sequence reads: CASSFIGTSAETLYF. CDR3 bases read: TGTGCCAGCAGTTTCATCGGGACTAGTGCAGAA.